This TCR beta chain is from a study of blood T cells in healthy people across ages. Study as a whole: For every two T cells, template switching captured about one barcoded beta molecule. Points from the study as a whole: Both naive CD4+ cell counts and diversity were greater in long-lived donors than in aged donors.

The authors ran a second PCR of 7 to 11 cycles using a sample-barcoded 5' primer and a J-beta primer mix. Each of the cDNA molecules was tagged by a template-switch adaptor with 12 random nucleotides. Any given sample supplied a minimum of 3 million CDR3-containing paired-end reads. TCRdb used MiXCR to reprocess the 5' RACE reads, holding one entry per CDR3 protein. This table holds around 1,500,000 distinct CDR3 sequences, 28% found once. Comments on this clonotype: Antigen: not known.

CDR3 size: 16 residues. The germline V and J ends were trimmed by 2 bases and 0 bases, with 10 bases remaining between them. The sample consisted of blood. The source of this sequence is a woman aged 30 to 39 in good health. This chain joins TRBV12-3 or TRBV12-4 and TRBJ1-4, with D unclear. DNA for the CDR3: TGTGCCAGCAGTTTATGGCCAGCTGCAACTAATGAAAAACTGTTTTTT. Translated, it gives CASSLWPAATNEKLFF.